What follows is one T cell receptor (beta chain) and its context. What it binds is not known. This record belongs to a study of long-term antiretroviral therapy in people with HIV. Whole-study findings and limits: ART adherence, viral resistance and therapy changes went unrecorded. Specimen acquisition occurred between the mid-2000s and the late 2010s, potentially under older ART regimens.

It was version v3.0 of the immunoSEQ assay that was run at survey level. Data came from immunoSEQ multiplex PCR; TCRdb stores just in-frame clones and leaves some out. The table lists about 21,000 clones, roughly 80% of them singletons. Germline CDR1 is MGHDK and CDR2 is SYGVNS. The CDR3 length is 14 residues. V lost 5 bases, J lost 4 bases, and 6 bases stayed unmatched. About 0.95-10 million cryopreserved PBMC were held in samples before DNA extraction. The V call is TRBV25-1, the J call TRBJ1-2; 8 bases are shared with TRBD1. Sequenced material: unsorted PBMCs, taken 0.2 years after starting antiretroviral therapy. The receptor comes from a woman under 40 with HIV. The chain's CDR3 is CASSTTGGFYGYTF. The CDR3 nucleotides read TGTGCCAGCAGTACTACAGGGGGATTCTATGGCTACACCTTC.